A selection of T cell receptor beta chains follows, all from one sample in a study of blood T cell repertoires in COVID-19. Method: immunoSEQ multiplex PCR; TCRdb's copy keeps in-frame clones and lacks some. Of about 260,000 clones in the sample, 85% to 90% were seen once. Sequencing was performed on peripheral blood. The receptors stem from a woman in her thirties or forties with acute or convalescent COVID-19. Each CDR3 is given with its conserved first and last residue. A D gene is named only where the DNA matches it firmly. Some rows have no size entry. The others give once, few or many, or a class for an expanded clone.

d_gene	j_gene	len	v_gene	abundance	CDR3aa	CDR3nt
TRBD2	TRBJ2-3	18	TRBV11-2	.	CASSLDLLSSGAVDTQYF	TGTGCCAGCAGCTTAGACCTACTTTCGAGCGGGGCGGTAGATACGCAGTATTTT
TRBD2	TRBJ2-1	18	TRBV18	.	CASSPRTSGGGTYNEQFF	TGTGCCAGCTCACCAAGGACTAGCGGGGGAGGTACTTACAATGAGCAGTTCTTC
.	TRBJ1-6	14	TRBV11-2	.	CASTPEANNSPLHF	TGTGCCAGCACCCCAGAGGCTAATAATTCACCCCTCCACTTT
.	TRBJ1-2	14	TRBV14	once	CASSQDVAGEGYTF	TGTGCCAGCAGCCAAGATGTCGCAGGGGAGGGCTACACCTTC
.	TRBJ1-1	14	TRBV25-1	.	CASSIATGNTEAFF	TGTGCCAGCAGTATTGCGACTGGCAACACTGAAGCTTTCTTT
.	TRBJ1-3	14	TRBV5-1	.	CASSLTGPGNTIYF	TGCGCCAGCAGCTTGACAGGGCCTGGAAACACCATATATTTT
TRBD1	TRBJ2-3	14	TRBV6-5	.	CASTFTGGTDTQYF	TGTGCCAGCACATTCACAGGGGGCACTGATACGCAGTATTTT
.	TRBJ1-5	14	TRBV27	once	CASSSSSPESERHF	TGTGCCAGCAGTTCCTCCTCCCCGGAAAGCGAACGGCATTTT
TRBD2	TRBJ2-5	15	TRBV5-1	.	CASRGTSGGEETQYF	TGCGCCAGCAGAGGGACTAGCGGGGGAGAAGAGACCCAGTACTTC
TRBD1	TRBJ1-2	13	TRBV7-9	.	CASRKTGGDGYTF	TGTGCCAGCAGGAAGACAGGGGGCGACGGCTACACCTTC
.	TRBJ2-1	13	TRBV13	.	CASSLETDNEQFF	TGTGCCAGCAGTCTAGAGACAGACAATGAGCAGTTCTTC
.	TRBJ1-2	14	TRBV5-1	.	CASSSTGGNYGYTF	TGCGCCAGCAGCTCAACAGGAGGGAACTATGGCTACACCTTC
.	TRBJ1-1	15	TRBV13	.	CASSLGRYRATEAFF	TGTGCCAGCAGCTTAGGCCGCTACAGGGCCACTGAAGCTTTCTTT
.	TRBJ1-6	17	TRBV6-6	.	CASSQTYGQGHNSPLHF	TGTGCCAGCAGTCAAACCTACGGGCAGGGCCATAATTCACCCCTCCACTTT
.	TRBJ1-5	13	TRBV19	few	CASAYRGPQPQHF	TGTGCCAGCGCCTACCGAGGGCCTCAGCCCCAGCATTTT
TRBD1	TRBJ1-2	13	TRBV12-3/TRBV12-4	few	CASSLVQGYGYTF	TGTGCCAGCAGTTTGGTACAGGGGTACGGCTACACCTTC
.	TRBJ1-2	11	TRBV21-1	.	CASSGTSTYTF	TGTGCCAGCAGCGGGACTAGTACGTACACCTTC
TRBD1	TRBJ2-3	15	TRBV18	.	CASSPGLTGTDTQYF	TGTGCCAGCTCACCGGGGCTGACAGGGACAGATACGCAGTATTTT
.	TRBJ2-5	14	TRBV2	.	CASSDQLDGGTQYF	TGTGCCAGCAGTGATCAACTCGACGGGGGGACCCAGTACTTC
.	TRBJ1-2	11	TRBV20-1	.	CSASTVYGYTF	TGCAGTGCCTCTACAGTCTATGGCTACACCTTC
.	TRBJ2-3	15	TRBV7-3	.	CASSLNSASRDTQYF	TGTGCCAGCAGCTTGAACTCCGCTAGCAGAGATACGCAGTATTTT
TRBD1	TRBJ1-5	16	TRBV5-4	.	CASSLGPTGAGQPQHF	TGTGCCAGCAGCTTGGGCCCGACAGGGGCGGGTCAGCCCCAGCATTTT